These 19 T cell receptor beta chains were sequenced from one sample in a study of control samples from healthy donors and cancer patients. Only in-frame clones appear in the TCRdb table, and some are missing; sequencing was by immunoSEQ multiplex PCR. The table includes 150,000 to 200,000 clones, roughly 92% detected once. The sample comprised blood. These receptors were taken from a man aged 25-45 years in good health.

The gene calls are TRBV18 and TRBJ2-6; 11 bases are a match to TRBD1. CDR1 and CDR2 from the germline V gene are KGHSH and LQKENI. With 8 bases clipped from V and 3 bases from J, the junction kept 9 bases outside the gene matches. This CDR3 is built from 17 residues. CDR3 in amino acids: CASAWTGGLGGANVLTF. The CDR3 DNA is TGTGCCAGCGCGTGGACAGGGGGCCTAGGTGGGGCCAACGTCCTGACTTTC.

This chain joins TRBV5-6 and TRBJ2-1, with 10 bases identical to TRBD2. The germline V gene has CDR1 SGHDT and CDR2 YYEEEE. V lost 7 bases to trimming and J lost 8 bases; unmatched junction nucleotides: 9. This CDR3 has 14 residues. DNA for the CDR3: TGTGCCAGCTTAAAAGCGGGGGGGACATATGAGCAGTTCTTC. Its translation: CASLKAGGTYEQFF.

This chain uses TRBV13 with TRBJ2-1, with D possibly being TRBD2 (5 bases). V lost 2 bases and J lost 6, with 11 bases in between. There are 14 residues in the CDR3. From germline, CDR1 is PRHDT and CDR2 FYEKMQ (reference sequence). As DNA, the CDR3 is TGTGCCAGCAGCTTAAGAACTAGGGTCAATGAGCAGTTCTTC. Its translation: CASSLRTRVNEQFF.

The J gene is TRBJ1-4, the V gene TRBV18; D may be TRBD1 (5 bases). Germline V CDR1 and CDR2: KGHSH, LQKENI. V lost 3 bases and J lost 4, with 15 bases in between. The CDR3 runs 16 residues. CDR3 bases: TGTGCCAGCTCACCCCTCGGGGCAGGCGATAATGAAAAACTGTTTTTT. It translates to CASSPLGAGDNEKLFF.

The V and J genes are TRBV6-5 and TRBJ1-2; possibly TRBD1 for D (5 bases). The V and J ends lost 9 bases and 2 bases respectively, with 13 bases between them. The CDR3 length is 13 residues. Germline CDR1 and CDR2: MNHEY and SVGAGI. Here the CDR3 DNA reads TGTGCCAGTAGGCCGGGACTGAACTATGGCTACACCTTC. Translating it yields CASRPGLNYGYTF.

The chain employs TRBV7-9 and TRBJ2-7; tentatively, D is TRBD1 or TRBD2 (6 bases each). CDR1 is SEHNR and CDR2 is FQNEAQ in the germline V gene (reference sequence). The CDR3 loop spans 17 amino acids. Trimming took 5 bases from V and 2 from J, leaving 22 bases between them. The CDR3 nucleotides are TGTGCCAGCAGCGACTTCCGCGGCCAGGGGACTGCCTACGAGCAGTACTTC. It codes for CASSDFRGQGTAYEQYF.

The chain is built from TRBV28 and TRBJ1-1, with D perhaps matching TRBD1 (5 bases). Germline V lookup: CDR1 MDHEN, CDR2 SYDVKM. The CDR3 runs 14 residues. Trimming removed 7 bases at V and 5 bases at J, with 17 bases between. The chain's CDR3 is CASTLHGGYTEAFF. CDR3 sequence (DNA): TGTGCCAGCACCCTCCATGGGGGTTATACTGAAGCTTTCTTT.

The chain combines TRBV6-5 with TRBJ2-7, with D uncertain. Between the trimmed V and J ends, which lost 6 bases and 0 bases, there was a span of 12 bases. Germline loops: CDR1 MNHEY, CDR2 SVGAGI. CDR3 length equals 14 residues. The CDR3 bases are TGTGCCAGCAGGAGGACCGTGAGCTCCTACGAGCAGTACTTC. This codes for CASRRTVSSYEQYF.

This chain links TRBV4-2 with TRBJ1-3; 8 nucleotides align to TRBD1. This CDR3 is built from 15 residues. V shed 5 bases, J shed 0 bases, and the junction held 3 bases outside the gene matches. Germline loops: CDR1 LGHNA, CDR2 YNFKEQ. The CDR3 DNA reads as TGTGCCAGCAGCTTCAGGGGGCTCTCTGGAAACACCATATATTTT. As protein: CASSFRGLSGNTIYF.

The gene calls are TRBV2 and TRBJ1-5; no reliable D call. The length of the CDR3 is 15 residues. The germline gives CDR1 SNHLY, CDR2 FYNNEI. V was trimmed by 2 bases and J by 0 bases, leaving 8 bases between them. CDR3 in amino acids: CASSELRNSNQPQHF. The CDR3 DNA reads TGTGCCAGCAGTGAACTACGGAATAGCAATCAGCCCCAGCATTTT.

This chain joins TRBV5-4 and TRBJ2-1; D may be TRBD1 (6 bases). Germline CDR1 reads SGHNT; CDR2 reads YYREEE (reference sequence). CDR3 length: 13 amino acids. Trimming removed 1 base at V and 8 bases at J, with 10 bases between. CDR3 amino acids: CASSLTGLDEQFF. The CDR3 DNA is TGTGCCAGCAGCTTGACAGGGTTGGATGAGCAGTTCTTC. Drawing the rest from reference TRBV5-4 and TRBJ2-1, the complete variable domain is ETGVTQSPTHLIKTRGQQVTLRCSSQSGHNTVSWYQQALGQGPQFIFQYYREEENGRGNFPPRFSGLQFPNYSSELNVNALELDDSALYLCASSLTGLDEQFFGPGTRLTVL.

This clone was picked up one time. The chain is built from TRBV29-1 and TRBJ1-5; 9 bases map to TRBD1. Germline CDR1 SQVTM, CDR2 ANQGSEA. Trimming removed 6 bases from V and 4 bases from J; junction bases left unmatched: 4. The CDR3 totals 13 residues. The CDR3 reads CSVQGAFNQPQHF. The CDR3 coding sequence is TGCAGCGTACAGGGGGCCTTTAATCAGCCCCAGCATTTT.

The rearrangement uses TRBV7-6 and TRBJ1-1, with D uncertain. This CDR3 is built from 15 residues. Germline CDR1 SGHVS, CDR2 FNYEAQ. V was shortened by 8 bases and J by 2 bases, with 18 bases between the two germline ends. In DNA form, the CDR3 reads TGTGCCAGCGCCCTTGGGCCCACTATAAACACTGAAGCTTTCTTT. Protein: CASALGPTINTEAFF.

The rearrangement links TRBV21-1 to TRBJ1-2. TRBV21-1 is deemed a pseudogene. This CDR3 is 14 amino acids long. CDR3 sequence (DNA): TGTGCCAGCAGCAAAACCGTCGATTGGGGTGGCTACACCTTC. Residues: CASSKTVDWGGYTF.

The chain employs TRBV4-2 and TRBJ1-1; D uncertain. Trimming stripped 0 bases from V and 11 bases from J, with 10 bases between. The CDR3 has 12 amino acids. Germline CDR1 is LGHNA and CDR2 is YNFKEQ. CDR3 sequence reads: CASSQDRNTAFF. The CDR3 coding sequence is TGTGCCAGCAGCCAAGATCGGAATACGGCTTTCTTT.

The chain couples TRBV5-5 to TRBJ1-3; maybe TRBD1 (5 bases). The ends were cut back, 0 bases at V and 0 bases at J, with 10 bases in the middle. The CDR3 runs to 16 residues. The germline V gene has CDR1 SGHKS and CDR2 YYEKEE (reference sequence). The CDR3 coding sequence is TGTGCCAGCAGCTTGGACAGGAGGACCTCTGGAAACACCATATATTTT. Protein: CASSLDRRTSGNTIYF.

The genes are TRBV9 and TRBJ2-3; D gene uncertain. CDR1 is SGDLS, CDR2 YYNGEE, per germline. The CDR3 has 13 residues. V was pared by 3 bases and J by 6 bases, with 11 bases between. CDR3 bases: TGTGCCAGCAGCGGGTCTCTCTGGGATACGCAGTATTTT. Translated, it gives CASSGSLWDTQYF.

The gene calls are TRBV4-1 and TRBJ2-3, with 9 positions matching TRBD2. CDR3 length: 15 residues. Trimming cost V 4 bases and J 3 bases; bases outside gene matches: 5. CDR1 is MGHRA and CDR2 is YSYEKL in the germline V gene. The CDR3 is CASSLSAGGTDTQYF. The CDR3 DNA follows: TGCGCCAGCAGCCTATCAGCGGGGGGAACAGATACGCAGTATTTT.

The genes are TRBV10-3 and TRBJ1-5; no definite D call. Germline CDR1 ENHRY, CDR2 SYGVKD. The ends were cut back, 3 bases at V and 2 bases at J, with 20 bases in the middle. The CDR3 is 18 residues long. The CDR3 reads CAISDLSSGPRGNQPQHF. The CDR3 DNA is TGTGCCATCAGTGATCTCTCTAGTGGACCCAGAGGCAATCAGCCCCAGCATTTT.